The 14 T cell receptor beta chains reported below all come from one sample, sequenced in a study of PD-L1 blockade in urothelial cancer. Clones were read by immunoSEQ multiplex PCR, and TCRdb kept only the in-frame ones, dropping some. This sample carries approximately 110,000 clones, over 75% of them seen once, and the ten largest clones take approximately 2.4%. The source was PBMCs, collected around atezolizumab (anti-PD-L1) treatment. The receptors derive from a man aged 50 to 59 with urothelial cancer.

This chain connects TRBV2 to TRBJ1-1, with D possibly TRBD1 on 5 matching bases. This CDR3 spans 14 amino acids. In germline, CDR1 is SNHLY, CDR2 FYNNEI. Trimming left V 3 bases short and J 8 bases short, with 16 bases between. CDR3 loop: CASSEATGVGEAFF. The CDR3 bases are TGTGCCAGCAGTGAGGCTACAGGCGTAGGGGAAGCTTTCTTT.

V and J are TRBV7-3 and TRBJ2-1; no reliable D call. V was clipped by 4 bases and J by 4 bases, with 8 bases between them. Germline V CDR1 and CDR2: SGHTA, FQGTGA. The CDR3 runs 13 residues. This chain's CDR3 is CASSSTGYNEQFF. CDR3 sequence (DNA): TGTGCCAGCAGCTCCACTGGTTACAATGAGCAGTTCTTC. Together with reference TRBV7-3 and TRBJ2-1, the CDR3 gives the full variable domain: GAGVSQTPSNKVTEKGKYVELRCDPISGHTALYWYRQSLGQGPEFLIYFQGTGAADDSGLPNDRFFAVRPEGSVSTLKIQRTERGDSAVYLCASSSTGYNEQFFGPGTRLTVL.

The gene calls are TRBV4-1 and TRBJ1-2, with D uncertain. Germline CDR1 reads MGHRA; CDR2 reads YSYEKL. V lost 3 bases, J lost 0 bases, and 8 bases lay in between. The length of the CDR3 is 14 residues. The CDR3 sequence: CASSQEEANYGYTF. CDR3 DNA: TGCGCCAGCAGCCAGGAGGAAGCTAACTATGGCTACACCTTC.

The CDR3 region has the DNA TGTGCCAGTGGACGCGGGAGGACCACAGATACGCAGTATTTT. Translated: CASGRGRTTDTQYF. V gene TRBV7-9 combines with J gene TRBJ2-3; 8 bases fit TRBD2. From germline, CDR1 is SEHNR and CDR2 FQNEAQ (reference sequence). The CDR3 runs to 14 residues. Germline trimming cut 9 bases from V and 2 bases from J; bases unmatched to any gene: 7.

V usage is TRBV4-2 and J usage is TRBJ2-1; D perhaps matches TRBD2 (6 bases). Germline loops: CDR1 LGHNA, CDR2 YNFKEQ. Trimming took off 2 bases at V and 5 bases at J, with 16 bases between the two ends. This CDR3 has 16 amino acids. The CDR3 loop reads CASSQITGSNDNEQFF. CDR3 nucleotide sequence: TGTGCCAGCAGCCAAATTACCGGGAGCAATGACAATGAGCAGTTCTTC.

The J gene is TRBJ1-2, the V gene TRBV7-6; 10 nucleotides agree with TRBD1. V shed 6 bases and J 8 bases; nucleotides not matched to a gene: 6. This CDR3 has 13 amino acids. CDR1 SGHVS and CDR2 FNYEAQ come from the germline V gene. CDR3 residues: CASSPDRGLGYTF. The CDR3 bases are TGTGCCAGCAGTCCTGACAGGGGGCTCGGCTACACCTTC.

J is TRBJ2-3 and V is TRBV11-2; TRBD2 matches 7 bases. The J segment lost 3 bases and the V segment lost 2 bases, leaving 5 bases of the junction unmatched. Germline V gene data show CDR1 as SGHAT and CDR2 as FQNNGV. This CDR3 is built from 15 residues. CDR3 loop: CASSLSGGSTDTQYF. CDR3 bases: TGTGCCAGCAGCTTATCTGGCGGGAGTACAGATACGCAGTATTTT.

The chain uses TRBV18 and TRBJ2-7; D ambiguous. Trimming removed 2 bases from V and 1 base from J, with 9 bases in between. The CDR3 is 14 amino acids. Germline V CDR1 and CDR2: KGHSH, LQKENI. The CDR3 sequence: CASSPSQRSYEQYF. The DNA of the CDR3 is TGTGCCAGCTCACCAAGCCAGCGATCCTACGAGCAGTACTTC.

Concerning this clone itself: A junction end diverges from the germline sequence, so it may reflect a read error. V is TRBV2 and J is TRBJ2-1; TRBD1 matches at 8 bases. Germline-derived CDR1 and CDR2 are SNHLY and FYNNEI. The CDR3 spans 16 residues. The CDR3: CASSEVWTGSSNEQFF. In DNA, the CDR3 is TGTGCCAGCAGTGAAGTTTGGACAGGGTCCTCCAATGAGCAGTTCTTC.

This chain connects TRBV27 to TRBJ2-2, with TRBD1 matching 7 bases. Germline V gene sequence: CDR1 MNHEY, CDR2 SMNVEV (reference sequence). This CDR3 is 14 amino acids long. V lost 5 bases to trimming and J lost 7 bases; unmatched junction nucleotides: 7. This chain's CDR3 is CASSLGTASGELFF. The CDR3, as DNA: TGTGCCAGCAGTCTCGGGACAGCTAGCGGGGAGCTGTTTTTT.

This chain connects TRBV7-9 to TRBJ2-3; no reliable D call. The CDR3 extends over 15 amino acids. Germline CDR1 reads SEHNR; CDR2 reads FQNEAQ (reference sequence). Trimming pared 8 bases from V and 1 base from J, leaving 16 bases between. CDR3 DNA sequence: TGTGCCAGCGCCTTTTTTGGCTCCGGCACAGATACGCAGTATTTT. As protein: CASAFFGSGTDTQYF.

This clone was seen once. V and J are TRBV28 and TRBJ1-2; the D is unclear. The V and J ends lost 3 bases and 5 bases respectively, with 10 bases between them. CDR3 length: 13 amino acids. In germline, CDR1 is MDHEN, CDR2 SYDVKM. This chain's CDR3 is CASSLPGEYGYTF. In DNA form, the CDR3 reads TGTGCCAGCAGTTTGCCTGGGGAGTATGGCTACACCTTC.

This chain uses TRBV2 with TRBJ1-6; D may be TRBD1 (6 bases). This CDR3 has 14 amino acids. V gave up 6 bases and J gave up 7 bases, with 13 bases separating them. The V gene's germline CDR1 is SNHLY and CDR2 FYNNEI. DNA for the CDR3: TGTGCCAGCAGGGACAGCTACTCGAATTCACCCCTCCACTTT. Encoded protein: CASRDSYSNSPLHF.

The chain couples TRBV4-2 to TRBJ2-1, with TRBD2 matching over 12 bases. V shed 0 bases, J shed 5 bases, and the junction held 5 bases outside the gene matches. Germline lookup yields CDR1 LGHNA and CDR2 YNFKEQ. The CDR3 is 17 amino acids. The CDR3 is CASSQELTSGRNNEQFF. The CDR3 DNA is TGTGCCAGCAGCCAAGAACTTACTAGCGGGAGGAACAATGAGCAGTTCTTC.